This paragraph reports one TCR beta chain. Its antigen is unknown. Qualities for individual bases were not recorded, and no much larger clone is one base off. Counted from cysteine to phenylalanine, this CDR3 has 11 amino acids. Of all the DNA, just the CDR3 is kept, 33 bases in frame from base 1. V is pared back by 2 bases and J by 3 bases, with 1 base lying between the germline termini. From a lookup of the germline V gene (reference sequence), CDR1 and CDR2 are SGHNT and YYREEE. The trial excluded patients who had a history of autoimmune disease or were on systemic immunosuppression. Peripheral blood for TCR sequencing was collected from all dose cohorts at baseline, on cycle 4 day 1, and on cycle 7 day 1. The samples were taken from a phase I, first-in-human, multicenter, open-label dose-escalation trial of ivuxolimab. The trial enrolled adults with locally advanced or metastatic head and neck squamous cell, hepatocellular, melanoma or renal cell carcinoma. Before TCR sequencing, CD4+ T cells and CD8+ T cells from peripheral blood were sorted into separate populations.

This sample was included in a study of OX40 agonist ivuxolimab in advanced cancers. For the wider study: Ivuxolimab was a fully human IgG2 agonistic monoclonal antibody targeting the costimulatory receptor OX40 (CD134). Intravenous ivuxolimab was administered to patients every 2 weeks at six dose levels: 0.01, 0.1, 0.3, 1.5, 3 and 10 mg/kg. A male proportion of almost 85% and a mean age of 60 years, ranging from 23 to 79, were recorded for the dose-escalation cohort. Of the approximately 50 dose-escalation patients, hepatocellular carcinoma was present in approximately 20, melanoma in approximately 15, renal cell carcinoma in 9 and head and neck cancer in 9. Prior anti-PD-1, anti-PD-L1 or anti-CTLA-4 therapy was permitted, and checkpoint inhibitors had been received by under 50% of dose-escalation patients. Partial responses occurred in three dose-escalation patients, of whom one had hepatocellular carcinoma and two had cutaneous melanoma. The paper reports the monotherapy dose-escalation portion (N of about 54 patients) of the phase I ivuxolimab trial. Peripheral TCRbeta sequencing was intended to test whether TCR sequence diversity was altered and clonal T-cell expansion was caused by ivuxolimab. What the authors observed across the whole study: In the 0.1-3.0 mg/kg groups, partial responders had among the lowest normalized peripheral clonal expansion, particularly in CD8+ T cells. After ivuxolimab, more expanded clones were found on average in CD8+ T cells than in CD4+ T cells. Which antigens the clonally expanded peripheral T cells were specific for was not determined. Clonal expansion of both CD4+ and CD8+ blood T cells was observed from baseline to week 6 at doses 0.1 to 3.0 mg/kg. Low levels of normalized T-cell clonal expansion were also seen in some nonresponding patients.

Genomic DNA was isolated from the sorted cells so that the TCRbeta CDR3 region could be sequenced. TCRbeta CDR3 regions were sequenced using the immunoSEQ Assay. Drawn from immuneACCESS, this table holds only the in-frame rearrangements with V and J called that TCRdb kept. Clones are partly lost; checked studies trace under half to an unresolved V gene and leave the rest unexplained. This sample is represented by 35,000 to 55,000 clones; roughly 94% of them were singletons. More than 9.5% of the sample rests with the top ten. The sample here was CD4+ or CD8+ T cells sorted from blood, taken in a trial of the OX40 agonist ivuxolimab. This receptor chain uses TRBV5-4 and TRBJ2-3, with the D gene not confidently named. This receptor was obtained from an adult with an advanced solid tumor such as melanoma, head and neck, liver or kidney cancer. The CDR3 protein sequence reads: CASSFTDTQYF. The nucleotides read TGTGCCAGCAGCTTTACAGATACGCAGTATTTT. The reference TRBV5-4 and TRBJ2-3 proteins fill in what lies around the CDR3, so the full variable domain reads ETGVTQSPTHLIKTRGQQVTLRCSSQSGHNTVSWYQQALGQGPQFIFQYYREEENGRGNFPPRFSGLQFPNYSSELNVNALELDDSALYLCASSFTDTQYFGPGTRLTVL.